What follows are 3 T cell receptor beta chains derived from one specimen sequenced in a study of spatial heterogeneity in lung cancer (dated by TCRdb to the late 2010s). According to the study, the label for this sample's time point signals: blood at routine non-recurrence follow-up after resection. Receptor amplification or capture employed 5' RACE. Instrument on record: NextSeq 500. Clones were called with MiXCR by TCRdb after fastp trimmed the public reads at Q25, and only in-frame beta chains were retained. Rows are unified per CDR3 protein, each entry keeping the most common DNA and genes. This sample is represented by 100,000 to 120,000 distinct CDR3 sequences; approximately 10% of them were singletons. Roughly 26% of the sample rests with the top ten. Here the sequenced sample was PBMCs, taken at follow-up. Receptors originate from a female donor with early-stage non-small cell lung cancer.

The V call is TRBV29-1, the J call TRBJ1-1, with D tentatively TRBD1 (5 bases). V lost 6 bases and J 1 base, leaving 9 bases between the germline ends. CDR1 and CDR2 from the germline V gene are SQVTM and ANQGSEA. The CDR3 totals 12 residues. DNA for the CDR3: TGCAGCGTGGGACGCAGGAACACTGAAGCTTTCTTT. Translation: CSVGRRNTEAFF. Drawing the rest from reference TRBV29-1 and TRBJ1-1, the complete variable domain is SAVISQKPSRDICQRGTSLTIQCQVDSQVTMMFWYRQQPGQSLTLIATANQGSEATYESGFVIDKFPISRPNLTFSTLTVSNMSPEDSSIYLCSVGRRNTEAFFGQGTRLTVV.

This clonotype was seen more than once but under ten times. V usage is TRBV6-1 and J usage is TRBJ2-1; 8 nucleotides line up with TRBD2. CDR3 size: 16 residues. V dropped 4 bases and J dropped 5; count of bases not matched to a gene: 10. Germline assignment: CDR1 MNHNS and CDR2 SASEGT. CDR3 sequence (DNA): TGTGCCAGCAGTGGCAGGCGGTCGGGAGGGGACAATGAGCAGTTCTTC. It is translated as CASSGRRSGGDNEQFF.

This clonotype has only a few counts. CDR3 residues: CASSRLLAGELFF. DNA for the CDR3: TGTGCCAGCAGCAGACTCCTGGCGGGGGAGCTGTTTTTT. V gene TRBV5-6 combines with J gene TRBJ2-2; D unclear. Trimming cost V 4 bases and J 8 bases, with 12 bases left between them. Per germline, CDR1 SGHDT and CDR2 YYEEEE. The CDR3 consists of 13 residues.